This T cell receptor (beta chain) is drawn from a study of sequential checkpoint blockade in melanoma. Study-level information: DNA from around 90 pretreatment tumor samples underwent TCRβ immunosequencing. More than 20 patients had matched tumor biopsies before treatment and at week 13 after nivolumab or ipilimumab alone. Findings and caveats of the study: Response in arm A was associated with pretreatment TIL clonality. T-cell fraction and clonality followed PD-L1 and CD8+ counts, not mutational load.

Only in-frame clones appear in the TCRdb table, and some are missing; sequencing was by immunoSEQ multiplex PCR. The repertoire holds approximately 860 clones, with 20% to 25% as singletons. In its sample, this clone is large. What it recognizes is unknown. The treatment denotes: randomized to nivolumab then ipilimumab (arm A) or the reverse (arm B). This sample comprised tumor tissue (inferred from file names), obtained from a patient given nivolumab and ipilimumab in sequence. This TCR came from a human donor with melanoma.

CDR3: CASSIGGGTGVLETQYF. CDR3 DNA: TGTGCCAGTAGTATAGGAGGGGGGACAGGGGTCCTAGAGACCCAGTACTTC. The chain links TRBV19 to TRBJ2-5, with TRBD1 identical over 10 bases. The CDR3 spans 17 residues. CDR1 and CDR2 (germline): LNHDA, SQIVND (reference sequence). V was pared by 1 base and J by 4 bases, with 9 bases of the junction left unmatched.